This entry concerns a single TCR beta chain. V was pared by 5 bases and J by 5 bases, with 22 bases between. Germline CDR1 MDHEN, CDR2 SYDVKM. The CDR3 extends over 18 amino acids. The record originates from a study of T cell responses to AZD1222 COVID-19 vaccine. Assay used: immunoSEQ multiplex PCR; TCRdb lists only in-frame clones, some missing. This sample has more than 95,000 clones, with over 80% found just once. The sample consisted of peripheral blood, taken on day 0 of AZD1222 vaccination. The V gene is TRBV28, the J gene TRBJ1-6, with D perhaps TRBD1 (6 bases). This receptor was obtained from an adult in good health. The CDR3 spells CASSVWSQGRVDNSPLHF. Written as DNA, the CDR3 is TGTGCCAGCAGTGTTTGGAGCCAGGGGCGGGTAGATAATTCACCCCTCCACTTT.